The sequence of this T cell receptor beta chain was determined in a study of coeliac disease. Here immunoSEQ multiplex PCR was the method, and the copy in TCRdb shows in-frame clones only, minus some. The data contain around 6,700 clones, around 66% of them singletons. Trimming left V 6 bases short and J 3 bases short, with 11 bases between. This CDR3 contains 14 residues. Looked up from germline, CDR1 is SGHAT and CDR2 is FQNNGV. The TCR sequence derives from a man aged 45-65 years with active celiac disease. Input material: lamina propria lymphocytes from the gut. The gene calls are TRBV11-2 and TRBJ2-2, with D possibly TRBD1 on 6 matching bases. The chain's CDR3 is CASSRQDHTGELFF. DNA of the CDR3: TGTGCCAGCAGTAGACAGGACCACACCGGGGAGCTGTTTTTT. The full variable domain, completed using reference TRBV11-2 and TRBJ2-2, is EAGVAQSPRYKIIEKRQSVAFWCNPISGHATLYWYQQILGQGPKLLIQFQNNGVVDDSQLPKDRFSAERLKGVDSTLKIQPAKLEDSAVYLCASSRQDHTGELFFGEGSRLTVL.